This record concerns one T cell receptor (beta chain) sequence. What it binds is not known. These data originate in a study of a mutant IDH1 vaccine in newly diagnosed glioma. The wider study: With temozolomide cycles, or 4-6 weeks after radiotherapy alone, vaccination was started. Receipt of radiotherapy, temozolomide, or both preceded the study, and most received both. V12 corresponded to week 35 and V13 to week 47.

Time point: week 35, safety follow-up. What each vaccine dose contained was 300 ug of mutant IDH1 20-mer peptide, accompanied by topical imiquimod. Donors had new WHO grade 3 or 4 IDH1-mutant, ATRX-lost astrocytomas. V lost 3 bases, J lost 2 bases, and 6 bases stayed unmatched. Germline assignment: CDR1 MGHRA and CDR2 YSYEKL. This CDR3 spans 16 amino acids. Measured with immunoSEQ multiplex PCR; TCRdb has only the in-frame clones, and not every one. The sample has tens of thousands of clones; approximately 80% are singletons. The rearrangement uses TRBV4-1 and TRBJ2-3; 9 bases map to TRBD1. The specimen was PBMCs, collected from a glioma patient whose treatment included an IDH1 peptide vaccine. The receptor comes from a man aged 25-45 years with glioma. This CDR3 reads CASSHLGTGYTDTQYF. DNA for the CDR3: TGCGCCAGCAGCCACCTCGGGACAGGGTACACAGATACGCAGTATTTT.